The text below deals with one T cell receptor beta chain. Its matching antigen is unknown. The sample belongs to a study of cytomegalovirus exposure and HLA in healthy donors. Study findings and constraints: Testing in vitro showed a few CMV-associated chains specific for CMV antigens. HLA alleles showed associations with around 15,000 TCR beta sequences in a later analysis, at a 0.05 false discovery rate.

Germline CDR1 and CDR2: SQVTM and ANQGSEA. V lost 1 base to trimming and J lost 8 bases; unmatched junction nucleotides: 4. CDR3 length equals 13 residues. The study ran its PCR with 60 Vbeta and 13 Jbeta primers. Only in-frame clones appear in the TCRdb table, and some are missing; sequencing was by immunoSEQ multiplex PCR. The table records 200,000 to 250,000 clones, around 73% of them present only once. The genes are TRBV29-1 and TRBJ1-4; 7 bases align to TRBD1. Sequencing was carried out using PBMCs. This TCR was sampled from a male donor in good health and CMV-seronegative. The CDR3 loop reads CSVEGTGGEKLFF. Written as DNA, the CDR3 is TGCAGCGTTGAAGGGACAGGCGGGGAAAAACTGTTTTTT.